This T cell receptor (beta chain) was found in a study of cytomegalovirus exposure and HLA in healthy donors. Findings and caveats of the study: According to an earlier analysis, most TCR beta V segments yielded productive rearrangements about 87% or about 30% of the time. For most subjects, TCR beta sequences were reported to predict HLA-A and HLA-B alleles with accuracy. One variant, a missense change in DCLRE1C, was linked in a later analysis to TCR beta V- and J-gene trimming.

This clone was seen a handful of times. The antigen is undetermined. The PCR made use of 60 Vbeta and 13 Jbeta primers. Method: immunoSEQ multiplex PCR; TCRdb's copy keeps in-frame clones and lacks some. This sample has some 190,000 clones, with approximately 83% found just once. The trim removed 4 bases at V and 3 bases at J, leaving 6 bases unmatched. Germline assignment: CDR1 SGHNT and CDR2 YYREEE (reference sequence). CDR3 length: 15 residues. This chain joins TRBV5-4 and TRBJ2-2; 7 bases line up with TRBD2. Specimen: PBMCs. The TCR was taken from a boy between 2 and 15 years old in good health and CMV-seronegative. CDR3 loop: CASSTREKDTGELFF. The CDR3 region has the DNA TGTGCCAGCAGCACGCGGGAGAAGGACACCGGGGAGCTGTTTTTT.